The present T cell receptor (beta chain) was sequenced within a study of blood T cell repertoires in COVID-19 (TCRdb year 2020). With respect to the entire study: The collaborator samples originated in the United States, Italy and Spain and spanned the acute and convalescent phases of COVID-19. Deeply sampled blood TCRbeta repertoires from subjects exposed to, actively infected with, or recovered from COVID-19 were included in the dataset. The prospective study material was composed of cDNA or gDNA derived from T cells, B-cell-depleted T cells, or PBMCs. The repertoires were released in a freely available public database intended as a resource for research on the immune response to SARS-CoV-2. Where HLA class I and class II types were available, the types were taken from metadata supplied by the sample provider, not from assay-based typing. Samples came from the ongoing ImmuneRACE study (first 160 participants) plus 1,254 subjects from 6 global collaborators. Sample metadata almost always included a de-identified subject ID, COVID-19 status, age in years and sex.

The immunoSEQ Assay, a bias-controlled multiplex PCR, was used to amplify TCRbeta CDR3 regions from genomic DNA. Concerning the study's data processing: The number of nucleated cells in each sample was estimated from the amplification of reference gene primers within the assay. To quantify the absolute abundance of each unique TCRbeta CDR3 rearrangement, sequence reads were collapsed and filtered. Productive Simpson clonality was computed per sample as the square root of Simpson's diversity index over productive rearrangements. This immuneACCESS table, as held by TCRdb, lists in-frame sequences with V and J called but not all clones. Of the missing ones, under half trace to an unresolved V gene in checked studies; the others have no known cause. Clonal size and the V and J genes are those of that table, whereas D and trimming came from the DNA. The table for this sample lists 30,000 to 40,000 clones; over 75% of them were counted only once. The top ten constitute 3% to 3.5% of the sample.

The study at large found these results: The quantity of clinical and demographic metadata differed by source and by participant and was supplied without curation.

Note on this clone: Its specific antigen is unknown. No base-level quality is on record; no much larger clone is a single base apart.

The germline V gene (reference sequence) specifies LNHDA as CDR1 and SQIVND as CDR2. Relative to germline, V is 3 bases shorter and J is 4 bases shorter, with 13 bases between their ends. The CDR3 goes from the cysteine to the phenylalanine over 15 residues. Just the 45-base CDR3 DNA is kept, in frame starting at base 1. In Seattle, one collaborating source enrolled patients while the infection was active and tracked those patients longitudinally over the course of disease. Each collaborating institution followed its own protocols to collect whole blood in K2EDTA tubes. For TCRbeta analysis, collaborators shipped samples in one of three forms: frozen whole blood, isolated PBMCs, or DNA extracted from either of those sample types.

Sequenced input: peripheral blood. This clonotype originated in a man aged 65-85 years with COVID-19, enrolled during active disease. The sequence links TRBV19 to TRBJ2-1; the D gene is perhaps TRBD1, on 6 matching bases. The nucleotides are TGTGCCAGTAGTATGGCAGGGGTAGGATACAATGAGCAGTTCTTC. Translated, this is CASSMAGVGYNEQFF. Reference TRBV19 and TRBJ2-1 genes cover what lies past the CDR3, so the full variable domain is DGGITQSPKYLFRKEGQNVTLSCEQNLNHDAMYWYRQDPGQGLRLIYYSQIVNDFQKGDIAEGYSVSREKKESFPLTVTSAQKNPTAFYLCASSMAGVGYNEQFFGPGTRLTVL.